Presented here are 25 T cell receptor beta chains from one specimen sequenced in a study of blood T cell repertoires in COVID-19. Data came from immunoSEQ multiplex PCR; TCRdb stores just in-frame clones and leaves some out. The sample lists a few hundred thousand clones; about four fifths were seen once. The sequenced sample consisted of peripheral blood. Receptors originate from a woman in her 30s who had recovered from COVID-19.

The chain couples TRBV28 to TRBJ2-1; TRBD1 might be the D (5 bases). Germline CDR1 MDHEN, CDR2 SYDVKM. CDR3 size: 14 residues. V gave up 7 bases and J gave up 0 bases, with 10 bases separating them. This CDR3 reads CASMGRNSYNEQFF. Here the CDR3 DNA reads TGTGCCAGCATGGGGCGGAACTCCTACAATGAGCAGTTCTTC.

The chain links TRBV6-5 to TRBJ2-2; TRBD2 matches at 10 bases. After removal of 7 bases from V and 4 bases from J, the junction contained 6 bases not matched to a gene. The CDR3 sequence is 15 residues long. Looked up from germline, CDR1 is MNHEY and CDR2 is SVGAGI. The DNA of the CDR3 is TGTGCCAGCACAAGGACTAGCGGCCTCACCGGGGAGCTGTTTTTT. It translates to CASTRTSGLTGELFF.

The chain links TRBV30 to TRBJ2-2; 7 bases agree with TRBD1. The ends lost 0 bases at V and 7 bases at J; junction bases unmatched: 5. CDR1 is GTSNPN and CDR2 is SVGIG in the germline V gene (reference sequence). This CDR3 region has 14 residues. The CDR3 DNA reads as TGTGCCTGGAGTGTACAAGGGGGCGGCGGGGAGCTGTTTTTT. It is translated as CAWSVQGGGGELFF.

The J gene is TRBJ2-2, the V gene TRBV5-4; TRBD1 agrees at 8 bases. The J segment lost 1 base and the V segment lost 0 bases, leaving 8 bases of the junction unmatched. The CDR3 loop spans 18 amino acids. The V gene's germline CDR1 is SGHNT and CDR2 YYREEE (reference sequence). The CDR3 loop is CASSLEGAGGRNTGELFF. The CDR3 coding sequence is TGTGCCAGCAGCTTGGAGGGGGCAGGGGGCCGGAACACCGGGGAGCTGTTTTTT.

The rearrangement uses TRBV5-1 and TRBJ1-1, with 9 bases identical to TRBD1. The CDR3 spans 17 residues. CDR1 and CDR2 (germline): SGHRS, YFSETQ. V lost 4 bases, J lost 0 bases, and 10 bases stayed unmatched. CDR3 protein: CASSLFPGQGLNTEAFF. The DNA for the CDR3 is TGCGCCAGCAGCCTCTTCCCGGGACAGGGTCTGAACACTGAAGCTTTCTTT.

The rearrangement joins TRBV27 to TRBJ1-1; tentatively, D is TRBD1 (5 bases). V lost 6 bases and J lost 3, with 11 bases in between. The CDR3 length is 13 residues. Germline V CDR1 and CDR2: MNHEY, SMNVEV (reference sequence). CDR3 residues: CASRHGRDTEAFF. CDR3 nucleotides: TGTGCCAGCAGACACGGCAGGGACACTGAAGCTTTCTTT.

The V call is TRBV11-2, the J call TRBJ1-2; 8 nucleotides line up with TRBD1. The V and J ends lost 1 base and 4 bases, in that order; junction bases with no gene match: 2. Germline CDR1 is SGHAT and CDR2 is FQNNGV. CDR3 length equals 14 residues. The CDR3 DNA reads as TGTGCCAGCAGCTTAGGGACAGGGCTCTATGGCTACACCTTC. Protein product: CASSLGTGLYGYTF.

This chain joins TRBV28 and TRBJ1-5; 8 bases are shared with TRBD1. The V and J ends lost 5 bases and 3 bases, in that order; junction bases with no gene match: 3. Germline V CDR1 and CDR2: MDHEN, SYDVKM. The CDR3 is made up of 14 amino acids. In nucleotides, the CDR3 is TGTGCCAGCAGTCCGACAGGGGACAATCAGCCCCAGCATTTT. It specifies CASSPTGDNQPQHF.

This clone was recorded a few times. The rearrangement joins TRBV27 to TRBJ2-2; no clear D. Between the trimmed V and J ends, which lost 6 bases and 1 base, there was a span of 9 bases. This CDR3 is built from 14 residues. Germline V CDR1 and CDR2: MNHEY, SMNVEV (reference sequence). The CDR3, as DNA: TGTGCCAGCAGATGGCAGGTGAACACCGGGGAGCTGTTTTTT. Amino acids: CASRWQVNTGELFF.

This clone showed up just a few times. The chain employs TRBV6-4 and TRBJ2-1; TRBD2 agrees at 14 bases. This CDR3 is 15 amino acids long. Germline V gives CDR1 MRHNA, CDR2 SNTAGT. Trimming cost V 3 bases and J 5 bases; bases outside gene matches: 0. This CDR3 reads CASSEGLAGDNEQFF. CDR3 nucleotides: TGTGCCAGCAGTGAGGGACTAGCGGGAGACAATGAGCAGTTCTTC.

The chain uses TRBV28 and TRBJ2-1; 10 bases are a match to TRBD1. The CDR3 totals 15 residues. Germline CDR1 is MDHEN and CDR2 is SYDVKM. With V trimmed by 3 bases and J by 8 bases, 7 bases remained unmatched. The CDR3 spells CASSLRQGASDEQFF. The CDR3 DNA follows: TGTGCCAGCAGTTTGAGACAGGGGGCTTCGGATGAGCAGTTCTTC.

J is TRBJ2-5 and V is TRBV11-2; 10 bases align to TRBD2. The CDR3 length is 17 residues. The V gene's germline CDR1 is SGHAT and CDR2 FQNNGV. With V trimmed by 1 base and J by 1 base, 6 bases remained unmatched. The CDR3 reads CASSLGRTSGSQETQYF. The CDR3 DNA reads TGTGCCAGCAGCTTAGGCCGGACTAGCGGATCCCAAGAGACCCAGTACTTC.

The chain combines TRBV30 with TRBJ1-1, with 7 bases lining up with TRBD1. CDR1 is GTSNPN and CDR2 is SVGIG in the germline V gene (reference sequence). CDR3 length: 14 amino acids. V gave up 2 bases and J gave up 1 base; unmatched junction bases: 4. CDR3 sequence (DNA): TGTGCCTGGAGTCAGGGGGGTGAGAACACTGAAGCTTTCTTT. Translation: CAWSQGGENTEAFF.

The chain joins TRBV18 to TRBJ2-7; TRBD1 might be the D (5 bases). The CDR3 consists of 13 residues. CDR1 and CDR2 from the germline V gene are KGHSH and LQKENI. Trimming cost V 3 bases and J 1 base, with 7 bases left between them. Here the CDR3 DNA reads TGTGCCAGCTCACCCGCAGGGTCCTACGAGCAGTACTTC. As protein: CASSPAGSYEQYF.

The J gene is TRBJ2-1, the V gene TRBV9; 8 bases line up with TRBD2. The ends lost 1 base at V and 8 bases at J; junction bases unmatched: 11. Germline V lookup: CDR1 SGDLS, CDR2 YYNGEE. CDR3 size: 16 residues. The DNA of the CDR3 is TGTGCCAGCAGCGTAAGAGATAGCGGGACGGGTGATGAGCAGTTCTTC. Translation gives CASSVRDSGTGDEQFF.

This clone was detected many times. The rearrangement links TRBV5-1 to TRBJ2-5; TRBD2 might be the D (5 bases). The length of the CDR3 is 13 residues. The V and J ends lost 3 bases and 3 bases respectively, with 9 bases between them. CDR1 is SGHRS, CDR2 YFSETQ, per germline. The CDR3 DNA sequence: TGCGCCAGCAGCTGGGAGCTCAAAGAGACCCAGTACTTC. As protein: CASSWELKETQYF.

The rearrangement links TRBV2 to TRBJ2-2; 10 bases are a match to TRBD2. The trim removed 0 bases at V and 2 bases at J, leaving 9 bases unmatched. This CDR3 has 19 residues. Germline loops: CDR1 SNHLY, CDR2 FYNNEI. The CDR3 sequence: CASSEASSSGRHNTGELFF. CDR3 nucleotide sequence: TGTGCCAGCAGTGAAGCCTCGAGTAGCGGGAGGCATAACACCGGGGAGCTGTTTTTT.

This rearrangement joins TRBV24-1 to TRBJ2-3; TRBD1 agrees at 12 bases. The germline V gene encodes CDR1 KGHDR and CDR2 SFDVKD. The junction had 10 bases not matched to a gene; V was cut back by 0 bases and J by 1 base. The CDR3 is 20 residues long. The CDR3 here is CATSDLFGTGGASGTDTQYF. CDR3 sequence (DNA): TGTGCCACCAGTGATTTGTTCGGGACAGGGGGCGCTTCGGGCACAGATACGCAGTATTTT.

This clone was recorded a few times. This chain uses TRBV29-1 with TRBJ1-3; 7 nucleotides line up with TRBD1. The CDR3 loop spans 14 amino acids. Germline V gene lookup returns CDR1 SQVTM and CDR2 ANQGSEA. The J segment lost 0 bases and the V segment lost 5 bases, leaving 4 bases of the junction unmatched. The CDR3 DNA reads as TGCAGCGTTTCCGGGACAGACTCTGGAAACACCATATATTTT. It is translated as CSVSGTDSGNTIYF.

The rearrangement links TRBV7-3 to TRBJ2-1; tentatively, D is TRBD2 (6 bases). The V gene's germline CDR1 is SGHTA and CDR2 FQGTGA. The CDR3 totals 16 residues. The V and J ends lost 5 bases and 5 bases respectively, with 19 bases between them. CDR3 region: CASSVRAGQIHNEQFF. In DNA, the CDR3 is TGTGCCAGCAGCGTTCGAGCGGGCCAGATCCACAATGAGCAGTTCTTC. Based on the CDR3 plus reference TRBV7-3 and TRBJ2-1, the full variable domain is GAGVSQTPSNKVTEKGKYVELRCDPISGHTALYWYRQSLGQGPEFLIYFQGTGAADDSGLPNDRFFAVRPEGSVSTLKIQRTERGDSAVYLCASSVRAGQIHNEQFFGPGTRLTVL.

The chain recombines TRBV2 with TRBJ1-2; D is unclear. Trimming pared 10 bases from V and 6 bases from J, leaving 24 bases between. Looked up from germline, CDR1 is SNHLY and CDR2 is FYNNEI. CDR3 length equals 15 residues. The CDR3 DNA reads as TGTGCCACCGTTAGTGTGGCAGGCTTGCCTGATGGCTACACCTTC. This codes for CATVSVAGLPDGYTF.

This clone was seen a few times. The chain couples TRBV30 to TRBJ2-3; D is perhaps TRBD2 (6 bases). Germline V lookup: CDR1 GTSNPN, CDR2 SVGIG (reference sequence). There are 14 residues in the CDR3. V was trimmed by 0 bases and J by 4 bases, leaving 11 bases between them. CDR3 sequence reads: CAWSVRREPDTQYF. The CDR3 coding sequence is TGTGCCTGGAGTGTTCGACGGGAGCCAGATACGCAGTATTTT.

This chain links TRBV6-5 with TRBJ2-3; 8 bases are a match to TRBD2. With V trimmed by 6 bases and J by 14 bases, 10 bases remained unmatched. CDR3 length: 12 residues. Germline V lookup: CDR1 MNHEY, CDR2 SVGAGI. The CDR3, as DNA: TGTGCCAGCAGCAATACAGCGGGAGTGGCGTATTTT. Residues: CASSNTAGVAYF.

In its sample, this clone was seen many times. The genes are TRBV27 and TRBJ1-1; 7 nucleotides agree with TRBD1. This CDR3 comprises 14 residues. Germline V gene sequence: CDR1 MNHEY, CDR2 SMNVEV (reference sequence). After removal of 5 bases from V and 3 bases from J, the junction contained 6 bases not matched to a gene. CDR3 bases: TGTGCCAGCAGTCTCAGGGGGGAGGACACTGAAGCTTTCTTT. Its translation: CASSLRGEDTEAFF.

The V and J genes are TRBV6-4 and TRBJ1-1; 10 bases are a match to TRBD1. Germline CDR1 MRHNA, CDR2 SNTAGT. The trim removed 2 bases at V and 3 bases at J, leaving 6 bases unmatched. The CDR3 contains 16 residues. CDR3 sequence (DNA): TGTGCCAGCAGTGACCCGGACAGGGGGGAGGACACTGAAGCTTTCTTT. It codes for CASSDPDRGEDTEAFF.